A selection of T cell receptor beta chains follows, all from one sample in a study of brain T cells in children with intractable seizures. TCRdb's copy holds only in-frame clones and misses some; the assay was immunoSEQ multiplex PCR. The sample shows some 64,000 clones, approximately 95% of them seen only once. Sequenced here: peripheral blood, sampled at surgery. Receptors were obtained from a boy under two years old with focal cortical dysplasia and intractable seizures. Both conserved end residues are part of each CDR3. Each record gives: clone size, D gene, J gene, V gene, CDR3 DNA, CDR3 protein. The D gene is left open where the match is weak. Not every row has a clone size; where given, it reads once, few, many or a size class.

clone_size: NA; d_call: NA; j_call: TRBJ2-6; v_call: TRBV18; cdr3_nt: TGTGCCAGCTCACCAGCTGGGGCCAACGTCCTGACTTTC; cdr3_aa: CASSPAGANVLTF
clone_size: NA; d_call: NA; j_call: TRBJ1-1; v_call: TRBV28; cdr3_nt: TGTGCCAGCAGTCCTTACACCCAACCGGGGGGCACTGAAGCTTTCTTT; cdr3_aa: CASSPYTQPGGTEAFF
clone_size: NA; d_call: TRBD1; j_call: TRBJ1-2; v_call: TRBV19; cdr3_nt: TGTGCCAGTACCTCTACAGGGGACGACTATGGCTACACCTTC; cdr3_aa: CASTSTGDDYGYTF
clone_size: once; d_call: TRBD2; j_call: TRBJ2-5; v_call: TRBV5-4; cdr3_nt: TGTGCCAGCAGCGATCGGACTAGCGGTGCGACCCAGTACTTC; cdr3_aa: CASSDRTSGATQYF
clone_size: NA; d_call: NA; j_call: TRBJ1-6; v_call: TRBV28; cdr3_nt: TGTGCCAGCAGTTTCGGTCGGAGCTCCTATAATTCACCCCTCCACTTT; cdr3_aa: CASSFGRSSYNSPLHF
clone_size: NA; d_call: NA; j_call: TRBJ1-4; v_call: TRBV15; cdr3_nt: TGTGCCACCAGCAGACGGTTGCCAGGGGAAGAAAAACTGTTTTTT; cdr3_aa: CATSRRLPGEEKLFF
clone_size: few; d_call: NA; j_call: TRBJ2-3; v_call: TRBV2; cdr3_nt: TGTGCCAGCATTACGGGCGCAGATACGCAGTATTTT; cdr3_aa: CASITGADTQYF
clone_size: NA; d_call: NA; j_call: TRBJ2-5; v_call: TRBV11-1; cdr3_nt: TGTGCCAGCAGCTTAGCAGAGACCCAGTACTTC; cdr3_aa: CASSLAETQYF
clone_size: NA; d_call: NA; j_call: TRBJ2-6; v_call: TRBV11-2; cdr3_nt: TGTGCCAGCAGCTTAGGTAGGACTGGGGCCAACGTCCTGACTTTC; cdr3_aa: CASSLGRTGANVLTF
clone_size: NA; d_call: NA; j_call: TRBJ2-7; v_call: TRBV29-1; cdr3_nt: TGCAGCGCCCCAGGAGGTAGCGGCGAGCAGTACTTC; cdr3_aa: CSAPGGSGEQYF
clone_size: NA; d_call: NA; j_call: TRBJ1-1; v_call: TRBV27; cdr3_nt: TGTGCCAGCACCCCTACAGGGACTAACACTGAAGCTTTCTTT; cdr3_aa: CASTPTGTNTEAFF
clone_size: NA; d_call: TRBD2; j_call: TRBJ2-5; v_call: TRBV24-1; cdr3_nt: TGTGCCACCAGTGAAAAAGGCACTAGCGGGAGCGGGGGAGAGACCCAGTACTTC; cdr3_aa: CATSEKGTSGSGGETQYF
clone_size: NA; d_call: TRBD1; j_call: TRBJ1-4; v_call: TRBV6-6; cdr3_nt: TGTGCCAGCAGTTACTCCGGACAGGTTAAGGAAAAACTGTTTTTT; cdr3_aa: CASSYSGQVKEKLFF
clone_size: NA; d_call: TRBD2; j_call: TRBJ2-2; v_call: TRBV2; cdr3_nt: TGTGCCAGCAGTGAGCTTAGCGGGGGCCGGGGCGGGGAGCTGTTTTTT; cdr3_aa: CASSELSGGRGGELFF
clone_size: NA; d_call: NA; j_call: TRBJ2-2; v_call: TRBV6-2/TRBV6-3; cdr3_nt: TGTGCCAGCAGTTCCGTGAACACCGGGGAGCTGTTTTTT; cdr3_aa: CASSSVNTGELFF
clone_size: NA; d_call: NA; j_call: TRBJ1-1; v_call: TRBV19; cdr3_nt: TGTGCCAGTAGTATCCGGCTAGGGACTGAAGCTTTCTTT; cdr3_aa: CASSIRLGTEAFF
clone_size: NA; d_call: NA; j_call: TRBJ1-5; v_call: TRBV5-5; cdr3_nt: TGTGCCAGCAGCTTTAACGGGGAAAATCAGCCCCAGCATTTT; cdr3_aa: CASSFNGENQPQHF